These 11 T cell receptor beta chains were all obtained from the same sample, sequenced in a study of cytomegalovirus exposure and HLA in healthy donors. PCR employed 60 Vbeta and 13 Jbeta primers. Clones were read by immunoSEQ multiplex PCR, and TCRdb kept only the in-frame ones, dropping some. Found here are roughly 190,000 clones; the top ten clones hold less than 6.5%. Source material: PBMCs. The receptors were sampled from a man aged 25 to 45 in good health and CMV-seronegative.

V is TRBV19 and J is TRBJ1-1, with 8 bases matching TRBD1. V shed 5 bases and J 5 bases; nucleotides not matched to a gene: 7. CDR3 length: 14 amino acids. CDR1 is LNHDA and CDR2 is SQIVND in the germline V gene (reference sequence). DNA of the CDR3: TGTGCCAGTAGTCTCCAGGGGGCAGGGACTGAAGCTTTCTTT. Protein sequence: CASSLQGAGTEAFF.

The V gene is TRBV6-5, the J gene TRBJ2-7; D remains ambiguous. CDR1 and CDR2 from the germline V gene are MNHEY and SVGAGI. Trimming took off 10 bases at V and 4 bases at J, with 17 bases between the two ends. The CDR3 loop spans 13 amino acids. The CDR3 DNA sequence: TGTGCCAAGACTTGGCTGTTGATTTACGAGCAGTACTTC. It is translated as CAKTWLLIYEQYF.

This rearrangement joins TRBV28 to TRBJ2-7; TRBD1 matches at 10 bases. V shed 5 bases, J shed 4 bases, and the junction held 5 bases outside the gene matches. The CDR3 sequence is 14 residues long. CDR1 is MDHEN and CDR2 is SYDVKM in the germline V gene. The CDR3 sequence is CASSNRDRGYEQYF. The CDR3 nucleotides read TGTGCCAGCAGTAACCGGGACAGGGGTTACGAGCAGTACTTC.

In DNA, the CDR3 is TGTGCCAGCAGTTTCGTTGGACAGGGGAGGTACAATGAGCAGTTCTTC. Residues: CASSFVGQGRYNEQFF. The chain has TRBV6-5 and TRBJ2-1; 9 bases match TRBD1. Per the germline V gene, CDR1 is MNHEY and CDR2 is SVGAGI. This CDR3 is 16 amino acids long. V lost 4 bases to trimming and J lost 4 bases; unmatched junction nucleotides: 8.

The chain has TRBV21-1 and TRBJ2-7; the table gives TRBD1 as D, unverified against the DNA. TRBV21-1 is designated a pseudogene. The CDR3 is 14 amino acids. CDR3 coding DNA: TGTGCCAGCAGCAGACTTTGGGGCACTTACGAGCAGTACTTC. Amino acids: CASSRLWGTYEQYF.

The chain recombines TRBV7-9 with TRBJ1-1, with D possibly TRBD1 on 6 matching bases. This CDR3 is built from 11 residues. V gave up 5 bases and J gave up 8 bases, with 9 bases separating them. Per germline, CDR1 SEHNR and CDR2 FQNEAQ (reference sequence). The CDR3 reads CASSADSEAFF. The CDR3 coding sequence is TGTGCCAGCAGCGCGGACAGCGAAGCTTTCTTT.

The chain links TRBV2 to TRBJ1-2, with D uncertain. The germline V gene encodes CDR1 SNHLY and CDR2 FYNNEI. V was cut by 10 bases and J by 5 bases, with 17 bases left in between. The CDR3 covers 13 residues. CDR3 in amino acids: CAKADFTFYGYTF. Written as DNA, the CDR3 is TGTGCCAAAGCGGATTTTACTTTTTATGGCTACACCTTC.

The chain carries TRBV6-5 and TRBJ2-3; D uncertain. From germline, CDR1 is MNHEY and CDR2 SVGAGI. Trimming cost V 4 bases and J 2 bases, with 13 bases left between them. The CDR3 runs 15 residues. The CDR3 region is CASSFEAVNTDTQYF. The CDR3 coding sequence is TGTGCCAGCAGTTTTGAGGCAGTTAACACAGATACGCAGTATTTT.

This chain links TRBV7-2 with TRBJ1-2; no clear D gene. The CDR3 is 12 residues long. V was shortened by 5 bases and J by 5 bases, with 9 bases between the two germline ends. Germline loops: CDR1 SGHTA, CDR2 FQGNSA. The DNA of the CDR3 is TGTGCCAGCAGCATCTCAGGATATGGCTACACCTTC. It encodes CASSISGYGYTF.

This chain uses TRBV19 with TRBJ2-4, with 7 bases that match TRBD1. From germline, CDR1 is LNHDA and CDR2 SQIVND (reference sequence). J was trimmed by 0 bases and V by 9 bases; bases with no gene match: 26. This CDR3 has 21 amino acids. The CDR3 here is CARDLSLRQGHRPRAKNIQYF. The CDR3 region has the DNA TGTGCCAGGGATTTGAGTCTCAGACAGGGACATAGGCCTCGAGCCAAAAACATTCAGTACTTC.

The chain couples TRBV4-2 to TRBJ2-7; 11 bases map to TRBD1. The CDR3 is 16 amino acids. V was pared by 0 bases and J by 3 bases, with 4 bases of the junction left unmatched. Germline V gene sequence: CDR1 LGHNA, CDR2 YNFKEQ. CDR3: CASSQDPGQGVYEQYF. The CDR3 bases are TGTGCCAGCAGCCAAGACCCGGGACAGGGGGTCTACGAGCAGTACTTC.